A single sample is the source of the 12 T cell receptor beta chains below, sequenced in a study of vaccination and CD4 T cells after COVID-19. At the Johns Hopkins FTIC core, DNA taken from cultured CD4+ T cells was sequenced by way of the Oncomine TCR Beta short-read assay. TCRdb analysed the PCR reads with MiXCR anew, one entry per CDR3 protein. The sample yields around 19,000 distinct CDR3 sequences, around 53% seen once. Treatment meaning: approximately 9-day PBMC culture with coronavirus spike peptide pools or control peptides (ViraFEST assay). Antigens for these TCRs are unknown. Input material: CD4+ T cells from blood, cultured in vitro. The receptors were gathered from a human donor who had recovered from COVID-19.

V is TRBV11-2 and J is TRBJ2-7; 10 nucleotides match TRBD2. The germline V gene encodes CDR1 SGHAT and CDR2 FQNNGV. V lost 5 bases, J lost 3 bases, and 7 bases stayed unmatched. The CDR3 extends over 15 amino acids. The CDR3 region is CASSEIGLAVYEQYF. The CDR3 DNA follows: TGTGCCAGCAGCGAAATCGGACTAGCGGTCTACGAGCAGTACTTC.

The V call is TRBV6-1, the J call TRBJ2-4; tentatively, D is TRBD1 (6 bases). Germline V gene lookup returns CDR1 MNHNS and CDR2 SASEGT. The CDR3 is 13 amino acids. The V and J ends lost 5 bases and 14 bases respectively, with 19 bases between them. CDR3 amino acids: CASSRGQLILEYF. The CDR3 nucleotides read TGTGCCAGCAGTAGAGGACAGCTTATTCTTGAGTACTTC.

The gene calls are TRBV7-6 and TRBJ2-7, with 7 bases fitting TRBD1. V lost 2 bases to trimming and J lost 3 bases; unmatched junction nucleotides: 10. CDR1 SGHVS and CDR2 FNYEAQ come from the germline V gene. The length of the CDR3 is 16 residues. The CDR3 loop reads CASSLTNTGVVYEQYF. The CDR3 DNA is TGTGCCAGCAGCTTAACCAATACAGGGGTGGTCTACGAGCAGTACTTC. The full variable domain, its missing parts supplied by reference TRBV7-6 and TRBJ2-7, is GAGVSQSPRYKVTKRGQDVALRCDPISGHVSLYWYRQALGQGPEFLTYFNYEAQQDKSGLPNDRFSAERPEGSISTLTIQRTEQRDSAMYRCASSLTNTGVVYEQYFGPGTRLTVT.

The rearrangement uses TRBV28 and TRBJ2-3; 7 nucleotides agree with TRBD1. This CDR3 comprises 17 residues. V shed 5 bases and J 2 bases; nucleotides not matched to a gene: 13. CDR1 MDHEN and CDR2 SYDVKM come from the germline V gene. CDR3 sequence (DNA): TGTGCCAGCAGTACAGGGGTACAGTCCCGATCCACAGATACGCAGTATTTT. It is translated as CASSTGVQSRSTDTQYF.

The chain links TRBV19 to TRBJ2-1; a possible D gene is TRBD2 (5 bases). From germline, CDR1 is LNHDA and CDR2 SQIVND (reference sequence). The CDR3 runs to 15 residues. Trimming took 4 bases from V and 0 from J, leaving 10 bases between them. The CDR3 coding sequence is TGTGCCAGTAGTACCCGGGGTTTCTCCTACAATGAGCAGTTCTTC. It specifies CASSTRGFSYNEQFF.

V and J are TRBV28 and TRBJ2-5; 11 bases match TRBD2. V lost 3 bases to trimming and J lost 5 bases; unmatched junction nucleotides: 8. Germline V gene data show CDR1 as MDHEN and CDR2 as SYDVKM. The CDR3 has 16 amino acids. For the CDR3, the DNA is TGTGCCAGCAGTTTGGGCACTAGCGGGAGCATGGAGACCCAGTACTTC. The encoded protein is CASSLGTSGSMETQYF.

This clonotype has only a few counts. The gene calls are TRBV7-3 and TRBJ2-2, with 8 nucleotides matching TRBD1. This CDR3 has 18 amino acids. J lost 3 bases, V lost 2 bases, and 11 bases had no gene match. In germline, CDR1 is SGHTA, CDR2 FQGTGA. For the CDR3, the DNA is TGTGCCAGCAGCTTAGCAGGGGGCGTCTTCGGACACACCGGGGAGCTGTTTTTT. Residues: CASSLAGGVFGHTGELFF.

The CDR3 loop is CASSYTWTSGRSYEQYF. The CDR3 DNA reads as TGTGCCAGCAGTTACACATGGACTAGCGGGAGATCCTACGAGCAGTACTTC. The chain has TRBV6-2 or TRBV6-3 and TRBJ2-7; 13 bases line up with TRBD2. This CDR3 is built from 17 residues. Germline CDR1 is MNHEY and CDR2 is SVGEGT. The V and J ends lost 2 bases and 1 base, in that order; junction bases with no gene match: 5.

In its sample, this clonotype was seen a few times. The chain is built from TRBV5-1 and TRBJ1-5, with D possibly being TRBD1 (6 bases). CDR1 is SGHRS and CDR2 is YFSETQ in the germline V gene. V dropped 7 bases and J dropped 5 bases, with 19 bases sitting between them. The CDR3 is 15 amino acids. The CDR3, as DNA: TGCGCCAGCGCAAGGGACACTGGCGGGGATCAGCCCCAGCATTTT. Encoded protein: CASARDTGGDQPQHF.

The J gene is TRBJ1-3, the V gene TRBV28; D ambiguous. Germline values: CDR1 MDHEN, CDR2 SYDVKM. V was pared by 6 bases and J by 5 bases, with 11 bases between. The CDR3 sequence is 13 residues long. The CDR3 DNA follows: TGTGCCAGCAGCCTCCATTCTAGAAACACCATATATTTT. The encoded protein is CASSLHSRNTIYF.

By share, this clonotype ranks as medium-sized. This rearrangement joins TRBV7-2 to TRBJ1-5, with a tentative D call TRBD1 (5 bases). Germline CDR1 is SGHTA and CDR2 is FQGNSA. V shed 5 bases and J shed 5 bases, with 10 bases lying between them. The CDR3 loop spans 13 amino acids. CDR3 region: CASSLRGDQPQHF. The CDR3 DNA reads TGTGCCAGCAGCCTTCGGGGCGATCAGCCCCAGCATTTT.

This chain links TRBV27 with TRBJ2-7, with D possibly called TRBD1 or TRBD2 (5 bases each). Trimming removed 5 bases at V and 0 bases at J, with 14 bases between. Germline V gene sequence: CDR1 MNHEY, CDR2 SMNVEV (reference sequence). This CDR3 comprises 15 residues. CDR3 region: CASSRDGLRSYEQYF. The CDR3 DNA sequence: TGTGCCAGCAGTAGGGACGGACTCCGCTCCTACGAGCAGTACTTC.